This TCR beta chain appears in the sequencing data of a study of T-cell reconstitution after alpha-beta-depleted transplantation in children. Turning to this clonotype: Its antigen is unidentified.

Looked up from germline, CDR1 is KGHDR and CDR2 is SFDVKD. Trimming removed 5 bases at V and 5 bases at J, with 15 bases between. The length of the CDR3 is 14 residues. The authors prepared the TCRbeta library with unique molecular identifiers. TCRdb itself ran the PCR reads through MiXCR, one entry per CDR3 protein. Among about 830,000 distinct CDR3 sequences listed, less than 20% were seen once. Whole-study results and caveats: Among T cells one year after transplant, newly produced cells accounted for most counts and diversity. Several hundred expanded graft clones reportedly supplied alpha-beta T cells about two months after transplant. The high TCRbeta diversity at day 60 in some patients came from surviving recipient T cells and thymic progenitors.

The V gene is TRBV24-1, the J gene TRBJ2-7, with D possibly TRBD2 on 7 matching bases. This TCR came from a male patient younger than 18 who had a stem cell transplant for acute lymphoblastic leukemia, so the T cells may come from the graft donor. Specimen: PBMCs, mostly from graft donor cells, collected 360 days after TCRalphabeta/CD19-depleted stem cell transplant. The CDR3 reads CATSVGRGTDEQYF. The CDR3 region has the DNA TGTGCCACCAGTGTAGGGAGGGGGACCGACGAGCAGTACTTC.